Included here is one T cell receptor (beta chain) sequence, with context. This receptor's antigen is unknown. Per-base qualities were not stored, and no clone one base away is much larger. Its CDR3 holds 13 amino acids, cysteine through phenylalanine. Only CDR3 DNA remains: 39 bases, in frame from the first base. CDR1 and CDR2, per the germline V gene, are MGHRA and YSYEKL. The V and J ends are trimmed by 3 bases and 0 bases, leaving 5 bases between them. These data come from a study of human T cells and chemical hapten exposure (TCRdb year 2021). In the study overall: For sensitization, 2% DPC in acetone was applied to a 2 cm by 2 cm area of upper inner arm skin. Throughout the study period of about 22 weeks, patients also received therapeutic DPC doses to the scalp every week. Patch testing on the upper back used Finn chambers containing 0.01% DPC, with scoring done after 6 days according to International Contact Dermatitis Research Group standards. The mostly female patient cohort included alopecia areata with under or over 50% scalp involvement, alopecia totalis and alopecia universalis. Libraries were pooled for sequencing, and variation in per-sample TCR yields was attributed mainly to small differences in library volumes within the pool. The study tracked peripheral blood TCR repertoire changes in vivo during primary and secondary sensitization to the hapten diphenylcyclopropenone (DPC) in alopecia patients. Blood was sampled from patients pre-sensitization (week 0) and at 2, 6 and about 24 weeks after DPC sensitization. Roughly 30 alopecia patients provided blood for TCR sequencing at one to four time points (pre-sensitization, 2, 6 and 24 weeks).

Interpreted using the paper, the time point label stands for: pre-sensitization, week 0. The treatment or condition label, read with the paper, signifies: therapeutic diphenylcyclopropenone sensitization with weekly scalp DPC. At every patch-test visit, the blood draw took place before the patch test was put on. To be eligible, patients had to be aged 18 to 70, diagnosed with alopecia and judged suitable for DPC therapy, while pregnant patients were excluded. Total RNA was isolated from unfractionated whole blood collected in Tempus Blood RNA tubes. Overall results and qualifications from the work: DPC sensitization did not change how many TCRs were above 1 in 1000 frequency, and no evidence was found of alterations in global repertoire structure. A positive correlation was found between the number of PT1 expanded TCRs and patch test score, with significance reached at thresholds 8, 16 and 32 but not 4. After repeated subsampling, the strength of the expansion versus patch-test correlation and the threshold at which it became significant changed. Compared with pre-sensitization or healthy control sets, expanded TCRs formed significantly more large CDR3 similarity clusters, which is consistent with antigen-driven responses. Alopecia, a presumed autoimmune disease, was present in all patients, so the immune response of the patients might differ from that of healthy individuals.

Libraries were built with RACE. Sequenced on a NextSeq 500. Library preparation attached unique molecular identifiers to individual cDNA molecules for quantitative, reproducible TCR counting. From each blood RNA sample, both TCR alpha and TCR beta chains were sequenced. The paper's data handling went like this. The median number of TCRs per sample was approximately 96,000, ranging from about 20,000 to 750,000. The Decombinator software suite was used to annotate V, J and CDR3 in the TCR reads. For PS versus PT1 abundance plots, all samples were subsampled to the same number of TCRs (28,000). TCRs were defined as expanded if absent before sensitization and observed at least eight times at the 2-week time point. The public reads were run again by TCRdb, first through fastp at Q25 and then through MiXCR, and only productive beta chains were kept. Identical CDR3 proteins give one entry, which carries the most common genes and DNA. For this entry, the V and J calls and clone size follow TCRdb and not the study's own pipeline. Recorded for this sample are more than 250,000 distinct CDR3 sequences; around 7% of them occurred a single time. The top ten hold 1.2% of the sample.

The sample in question was whole blood, obtained in connection with sensitization to the hapten diphenylcyclopropenone (DPC). The TCR was taken from a man in his late teens or twenties with alopecia areata. Some clones in this sample may be carry-over from other donors' samples. The rearranged segments are TRBV4-1 and TRBJ1-1, with the D gene too uncertain to name. The nucleotide sequence reads TGCGCCAGCAGCCACGGACTGAACACTGAAGCTTTCTTT. This translates into CASSHGLNTEAFF.